The subject of this entry is one T cell receptor beta chain. Antigen: not known. These data belong to a study of cytomegalovirus exposure and HLA in healthy donors. The V segment lost 2 bases and the J segment 6 bases; nucleotides outside the gene matches: 0. The CDR3 has 13 residues. Germline V CDR1 and CDR2: LGHNT, FRNRAP. PCR amplification relied on 60 Vbeta primers (plus 13 Jbeta primers). Produced via immunoSEQ multiplex PCR; TCRdb's table is partial and in-frame only. Of approximately 170,000 clones listed, roughly three quarters are singletons. Points from the study as a whole: V- and J-gene trimming of TCR beta was linked (in a later analysis) to a missense DCLRE1C variant.

Sequencing was done on a sample of PBMCs. This TCR was sampled from a man younger than 30 in good health and CMV-seropositive. This sequence joins TRBV12-5 and TRBJ2-2; 7 positions agree with TRBD1. The DNA for the CDR3 is TGTGCTAGTGGTTTGACAGGGGCCGGGGAGCTGTTTTTT. Amino acid sequence: CASGLTGAGELFF.